This T cell receptor (beta chain) was retrieved from a study of T-cell reconstitution after alpha-beta-depleted transplantation in children. General study points: T-cell counts and diversity at one year post-transplant came mainly from newly produced T cells. At around two months after transplant, the alpha-beta T cells were reportedly derived from several hundred expanded clones that came from non-depleted graft cells. Certain patients had high TCRbeta diversity at day 60, and it came from recipient T cells and thymic progenitors that survived.

The CDR3 sequence is 12 residues long. Germline-derived CDR1 and CDR2 are GTSNPN and SVGIG (reference sequence). V was clipped by 1 base and J by 9 bases, with 11 bases between them. This clonotype was seen a handful of times. Its antigen is as yet unknown. Preparing the TCRbeta library involved the use of unique molecular identifiers. TCRdb independently ran MiXCR on the PCR reads; one entry per CDR3 protein. Of 700,000 to 950,000 distinct CDR3 sequences detected, 15% to 20% appear once; the ten largest clones hold approximately 5%. This TCR was recovered from a male patient aged 10 to 17 who had a stem cell transplant for acute lymphoblastic leukemia, so the T cells may come from the graft donor. The rearrangement links TRBV30 to TRBJ2-3, with D possibly TRBD2 on 5 matching bases. This specimen consisted of PBMCs, mostly from graft donor cells, obtained 360 days after TCRalphabeta/CD19-depleted stem cell transplant. This CDR3 reads CAWSEGSGTQYF. In DNA, the CDR3 is TGTGCCTGGAGTGAAGGGAGTGGGACGCAGTATTTT.